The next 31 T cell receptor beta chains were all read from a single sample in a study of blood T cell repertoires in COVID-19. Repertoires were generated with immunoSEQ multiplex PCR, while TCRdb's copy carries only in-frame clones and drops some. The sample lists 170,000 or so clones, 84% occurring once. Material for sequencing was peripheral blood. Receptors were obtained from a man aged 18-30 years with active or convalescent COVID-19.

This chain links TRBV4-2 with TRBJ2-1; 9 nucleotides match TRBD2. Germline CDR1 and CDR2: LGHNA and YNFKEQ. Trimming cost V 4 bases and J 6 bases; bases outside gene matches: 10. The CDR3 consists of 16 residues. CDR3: CASSPNPSGNGNEQFF. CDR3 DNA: TGTGCCAGCAGCCCGAACCCTAGCGGGAATGGCAATGAGCAGTTCTTC.

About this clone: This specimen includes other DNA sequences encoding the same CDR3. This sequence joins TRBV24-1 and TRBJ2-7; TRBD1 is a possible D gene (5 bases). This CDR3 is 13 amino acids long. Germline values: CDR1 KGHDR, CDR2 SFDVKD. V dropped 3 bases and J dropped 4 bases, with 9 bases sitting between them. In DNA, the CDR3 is TGTGCCACCAGTGATGCCGACAGATACGAGCAGTACTTC. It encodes CATSDADRYEQYF.

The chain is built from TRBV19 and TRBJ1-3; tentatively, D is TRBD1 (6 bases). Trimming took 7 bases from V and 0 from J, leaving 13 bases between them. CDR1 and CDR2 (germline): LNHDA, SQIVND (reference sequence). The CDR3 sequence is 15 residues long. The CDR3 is CASNRAGSSGNTIYF. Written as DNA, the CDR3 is TGTGCCAGTAACAGGGCCGGCAGCTCTGGAAACACCATATATTTT.

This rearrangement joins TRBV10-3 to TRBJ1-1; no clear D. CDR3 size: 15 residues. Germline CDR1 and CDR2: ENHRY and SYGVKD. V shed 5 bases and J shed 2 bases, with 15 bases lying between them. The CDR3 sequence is CAISNNTGSNTEAFF. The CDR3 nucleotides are TGTGCCATCAGTAATAATACCGGGTCAAACACTGAAGCTTTCTTT.

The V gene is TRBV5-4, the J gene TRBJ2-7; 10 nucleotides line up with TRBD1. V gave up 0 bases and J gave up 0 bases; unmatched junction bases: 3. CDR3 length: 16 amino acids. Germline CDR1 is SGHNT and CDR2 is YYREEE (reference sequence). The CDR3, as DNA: TGTGCCAGCAGCTTGGGAGACAGGGGGCCCTCCTACGAGCAGTACTTC. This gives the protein CASSLGDRGPSYEQYF.

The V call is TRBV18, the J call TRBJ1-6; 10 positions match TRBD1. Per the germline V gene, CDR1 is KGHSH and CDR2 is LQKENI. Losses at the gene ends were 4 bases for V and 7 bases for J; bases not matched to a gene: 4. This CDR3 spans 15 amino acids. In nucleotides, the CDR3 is TGTGCCAGCTCACACCGGGACAGGGGAAATTCACCCCTCCACTTT. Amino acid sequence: CASSHRDRGNSPLHF.

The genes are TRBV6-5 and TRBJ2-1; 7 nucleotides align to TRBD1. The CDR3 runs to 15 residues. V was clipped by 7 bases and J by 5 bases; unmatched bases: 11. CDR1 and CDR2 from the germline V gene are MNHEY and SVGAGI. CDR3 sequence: CASKRTGRRNNEQFF. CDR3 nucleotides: TGTGCCAGCAAACGGACAGGAAGGCGGAACAATGAGCAGTTCTTC.

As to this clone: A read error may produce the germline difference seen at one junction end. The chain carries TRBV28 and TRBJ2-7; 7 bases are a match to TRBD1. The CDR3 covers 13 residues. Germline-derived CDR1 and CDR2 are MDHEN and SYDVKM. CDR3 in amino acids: CASSYPGQRLLGF. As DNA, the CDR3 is TGTGCCAGCAGTTATCCGGGACAGAGACTTCTAGGCTTC.

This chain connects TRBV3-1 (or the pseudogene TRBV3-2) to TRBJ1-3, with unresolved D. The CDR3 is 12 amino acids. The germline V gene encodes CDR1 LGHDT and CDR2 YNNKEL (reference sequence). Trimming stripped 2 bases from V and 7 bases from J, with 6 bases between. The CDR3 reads CASSQRGNTIYF. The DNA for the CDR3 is TGTGCCAGCAGCCAAAGAGGGAACACCATATATTTT.

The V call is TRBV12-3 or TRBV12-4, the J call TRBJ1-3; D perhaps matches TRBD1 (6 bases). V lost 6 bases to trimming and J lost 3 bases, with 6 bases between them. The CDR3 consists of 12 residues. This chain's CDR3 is CASSRGGNTIYF. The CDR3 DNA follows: TGTGCCAGCAGCAGGGGTGGAAACACCATATATTTT.

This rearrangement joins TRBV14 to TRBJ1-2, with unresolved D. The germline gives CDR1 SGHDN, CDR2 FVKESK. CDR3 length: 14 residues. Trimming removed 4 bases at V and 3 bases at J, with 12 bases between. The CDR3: CASSLVAGDYGYTF. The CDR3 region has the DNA TGTGCCAGCAGCCTTGTCGCGGGTGACTATGGCTACACCTTC.

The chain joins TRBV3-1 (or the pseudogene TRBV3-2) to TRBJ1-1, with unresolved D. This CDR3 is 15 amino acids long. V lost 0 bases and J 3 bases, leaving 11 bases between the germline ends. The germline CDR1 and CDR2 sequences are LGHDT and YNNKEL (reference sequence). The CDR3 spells CASSQEAAIHTEAFF. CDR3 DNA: TGTGCCAGCAGCCAAGAAGCGGCAATCCACACTGAAGCTTTCTTT.

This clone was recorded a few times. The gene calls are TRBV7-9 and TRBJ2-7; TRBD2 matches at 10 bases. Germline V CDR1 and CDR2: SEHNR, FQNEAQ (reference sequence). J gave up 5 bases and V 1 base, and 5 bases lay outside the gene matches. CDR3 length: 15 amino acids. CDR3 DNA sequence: TGTGCCAGCAGCTTAGGGGCTAGCGGGAGTAACGAGCAGTACTTC. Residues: CASSLGASGSNEQYF. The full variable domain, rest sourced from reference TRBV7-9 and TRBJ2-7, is DTGVSQNPRHKITKRGQNVTFRCDPISEHNRLYWYRQTLGQGPEFLTYFQNEAQLEKSRLLSDRFSAERPKGSFSTLEIQRTEQGDSAMYLCASSLGASGSNEQYFGPGTRLTVT.

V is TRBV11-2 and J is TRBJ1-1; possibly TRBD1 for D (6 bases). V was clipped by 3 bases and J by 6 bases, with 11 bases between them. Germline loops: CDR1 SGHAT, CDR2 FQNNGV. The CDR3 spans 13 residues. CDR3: CASSFSGGPEAFF. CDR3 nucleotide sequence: TGTGCCAGCAGCTTCTCGGGGGGGCCTGAAGCTTTCTTT.

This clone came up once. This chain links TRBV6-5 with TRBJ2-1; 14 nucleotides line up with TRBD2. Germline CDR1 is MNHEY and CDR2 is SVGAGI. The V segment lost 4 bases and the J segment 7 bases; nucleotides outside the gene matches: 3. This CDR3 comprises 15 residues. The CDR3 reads CASSSTSGGANEQFF. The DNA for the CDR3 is TGTGCCAGCAGTTCGACTAGCGGGGGGGCAAATGAGCAGTTCTTC.

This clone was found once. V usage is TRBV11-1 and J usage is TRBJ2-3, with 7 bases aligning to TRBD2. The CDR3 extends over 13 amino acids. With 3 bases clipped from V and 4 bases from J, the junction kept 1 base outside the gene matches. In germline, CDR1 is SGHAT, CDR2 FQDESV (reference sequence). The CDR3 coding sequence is TGTGCCAGCAGCTTGGGGGGGGCAGATACGCAGTATTTT. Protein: CASSLGGADTQYF.

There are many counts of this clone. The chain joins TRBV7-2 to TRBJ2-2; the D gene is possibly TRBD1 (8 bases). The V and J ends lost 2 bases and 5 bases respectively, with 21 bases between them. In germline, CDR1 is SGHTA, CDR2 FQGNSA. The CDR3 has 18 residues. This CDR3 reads CASSLPGQGGRRTGELFF. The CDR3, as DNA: TGTGCCAGCAGCTTACCAGGACAGGGAGGGAGACGGACCGGGGAGCTGTTTTTT.

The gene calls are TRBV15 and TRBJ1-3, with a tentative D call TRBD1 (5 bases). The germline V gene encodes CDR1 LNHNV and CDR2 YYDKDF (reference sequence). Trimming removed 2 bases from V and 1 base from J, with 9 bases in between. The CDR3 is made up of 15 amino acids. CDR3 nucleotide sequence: TGTGCCACCAGCAGATTGCCAGGGTCTGGAAACACCATATATTTT. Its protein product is CATSRLPGSGNTIYF.

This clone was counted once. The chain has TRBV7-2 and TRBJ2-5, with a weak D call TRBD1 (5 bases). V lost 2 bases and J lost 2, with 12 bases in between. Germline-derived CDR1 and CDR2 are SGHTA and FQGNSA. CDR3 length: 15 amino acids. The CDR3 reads CASSLQVGLQETQYF. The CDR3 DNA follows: TGTGCCAGCAGCTTACAAGTGGGGCTACAAGAGACCCAGTACTTC.

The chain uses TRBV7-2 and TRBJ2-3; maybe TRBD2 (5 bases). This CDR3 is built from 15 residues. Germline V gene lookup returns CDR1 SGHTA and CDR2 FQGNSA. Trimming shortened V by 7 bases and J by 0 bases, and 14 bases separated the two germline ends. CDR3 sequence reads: CASKRTGGSTDTQYF. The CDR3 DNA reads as TGTGCCAGCAAAAGAACCGGCGGGAGCACAGATACGCAGTATTTT. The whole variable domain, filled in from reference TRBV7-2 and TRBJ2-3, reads GAGVSQSPSNKVTEKGKDVELRCDPISGHTALYWYRQSLGQGLEFLIYFQGNSAPDKSGLPSDRFSAERTGGSVSTLTIQRTQQEDSAVYLCASKRTGGSTDTQYFGPGTRLTVL.

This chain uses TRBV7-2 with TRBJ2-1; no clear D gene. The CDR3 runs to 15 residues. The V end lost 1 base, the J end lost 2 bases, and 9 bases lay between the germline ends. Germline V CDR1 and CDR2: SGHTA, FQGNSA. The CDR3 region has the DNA TGTGCCAGCAGCTTAGAGCTGTCACCCTACAATGAGCAGTTCTTC. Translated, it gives CASSLELSPYNEQFF.

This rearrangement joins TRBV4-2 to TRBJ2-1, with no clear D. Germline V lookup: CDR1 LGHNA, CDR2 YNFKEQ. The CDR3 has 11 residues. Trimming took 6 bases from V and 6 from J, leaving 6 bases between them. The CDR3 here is CASSQINEQFF. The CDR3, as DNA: TGTGCCAGCAGTCAGATCAATGAGCAGTTCTTC.

The CDR3 nucleotides are TGTGCCAGCAGTTCCGGCAGGGGGTCATACGAGCAGTACTTC. It codes for CASSSGRGSYEQYF. This chain connects TRBV27 to TRBJ2-7, with 7 positions matching TRBD1. Germline loops: CDR1 MNHEY, CDR2 SMNVEV (reference sequence). After removal of 4 bases from V and 4 bases from J, the junction contained 7 bases not matched to a gene. The CDR3 totals 14 residues.

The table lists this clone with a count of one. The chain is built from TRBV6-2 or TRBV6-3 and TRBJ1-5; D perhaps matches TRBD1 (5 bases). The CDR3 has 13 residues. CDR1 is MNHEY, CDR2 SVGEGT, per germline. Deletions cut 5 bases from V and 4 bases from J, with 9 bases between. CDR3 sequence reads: CASSTTENQPQHF. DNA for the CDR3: TGTGCCAGCAGTACGACAGAAAATCAGCCCCAGCATTTT.

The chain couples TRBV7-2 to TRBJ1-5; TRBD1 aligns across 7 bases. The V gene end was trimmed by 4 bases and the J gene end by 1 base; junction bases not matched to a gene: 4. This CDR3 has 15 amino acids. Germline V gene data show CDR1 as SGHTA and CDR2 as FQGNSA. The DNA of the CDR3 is TGTGCCAGCAGCTGGGGGACAGCCAGCAATCAGCCCCAGCATTTT. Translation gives CASSWGTASNQPQHF. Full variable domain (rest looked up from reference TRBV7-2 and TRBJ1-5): GAGVSQSPSNKVTEKGKDVELRCDPISGHTALYWYRQSLGQGLEFLIYFQGNSAPDKSGLPSDRFSAERTGGSVSTLTIQRTQQEDSAVYLCASSWGTASNQPQHFGDGTRLSIL.

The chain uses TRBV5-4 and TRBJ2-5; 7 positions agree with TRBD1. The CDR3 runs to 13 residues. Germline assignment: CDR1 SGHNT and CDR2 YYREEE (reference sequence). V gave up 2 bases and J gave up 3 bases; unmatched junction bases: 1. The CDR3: CASSLGTEETQYF. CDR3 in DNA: TGTGCCAGCAGCTTAGGGACAGAAGAGACCCAGTACTTC.

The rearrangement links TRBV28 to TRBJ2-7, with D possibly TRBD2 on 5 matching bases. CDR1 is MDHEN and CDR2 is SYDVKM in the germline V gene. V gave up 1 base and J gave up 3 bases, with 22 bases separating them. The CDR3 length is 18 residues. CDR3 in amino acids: CASSLLSGSGYPRYEQYF. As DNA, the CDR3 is TGTGCCAGCAGTTTATTATCGGGGTCGGGGTACCCCCGCTACGAGCAGTACTTC.

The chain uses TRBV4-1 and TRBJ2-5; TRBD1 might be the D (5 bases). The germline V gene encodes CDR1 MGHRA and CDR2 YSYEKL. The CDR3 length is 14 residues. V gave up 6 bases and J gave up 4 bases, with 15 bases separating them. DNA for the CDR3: TGCGCCAGCAGGCTAAGCTGGACACTAGAGACCCAGTACTTC. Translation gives CASRLSWTLETQYF.

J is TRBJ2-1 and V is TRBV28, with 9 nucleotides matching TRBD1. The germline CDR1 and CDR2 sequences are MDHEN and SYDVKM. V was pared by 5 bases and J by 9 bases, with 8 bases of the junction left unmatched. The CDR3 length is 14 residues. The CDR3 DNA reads TGTGCCAGCAGTACACAGGGGGCGTCGGGTGAGCAGTTCTTC. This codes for CASSTQGASGEQFF.

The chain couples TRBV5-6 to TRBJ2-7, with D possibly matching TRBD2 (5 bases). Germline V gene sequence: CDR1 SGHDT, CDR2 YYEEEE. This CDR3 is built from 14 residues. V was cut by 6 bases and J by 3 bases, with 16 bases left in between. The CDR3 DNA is TGTGCCAGCAAGGGATTGGACTTCGACTACGAGCAGTACTTC. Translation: CASKGLDFDYEQYF. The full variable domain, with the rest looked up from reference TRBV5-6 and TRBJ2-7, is DAGVTQSPTHLIKTRGQQVTLRCSPKSGHDTVSWYQQALGQGPQFIFQYYEEEERQRGNFPDRFSGHQFPNYSSELNVNALLLGDSALYLCASKGLDFDYEQYFGPGTRLTVT.

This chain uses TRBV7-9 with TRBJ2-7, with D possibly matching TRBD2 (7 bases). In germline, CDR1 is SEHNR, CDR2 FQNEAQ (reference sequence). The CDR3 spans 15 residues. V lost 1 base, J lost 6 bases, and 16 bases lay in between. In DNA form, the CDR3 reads TGTGCCAGCAGCTTAGTCGGCGGGGGCGGTGGCGAGCAGTACTTC. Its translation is CASSLVGGGGGEQYF.